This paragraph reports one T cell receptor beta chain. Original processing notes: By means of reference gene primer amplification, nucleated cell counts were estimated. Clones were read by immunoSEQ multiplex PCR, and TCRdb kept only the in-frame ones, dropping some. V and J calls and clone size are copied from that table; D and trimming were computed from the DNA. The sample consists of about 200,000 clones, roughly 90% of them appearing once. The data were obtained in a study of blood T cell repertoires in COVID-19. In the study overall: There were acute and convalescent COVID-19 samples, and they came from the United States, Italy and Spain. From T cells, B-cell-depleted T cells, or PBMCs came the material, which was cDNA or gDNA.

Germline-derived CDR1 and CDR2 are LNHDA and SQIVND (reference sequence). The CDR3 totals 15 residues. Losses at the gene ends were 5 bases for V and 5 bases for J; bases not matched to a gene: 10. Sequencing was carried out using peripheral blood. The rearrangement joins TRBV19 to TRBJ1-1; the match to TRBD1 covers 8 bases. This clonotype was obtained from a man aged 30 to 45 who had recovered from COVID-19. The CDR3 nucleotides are TGTGCCAGTAGTCAGATGGCCAGGGGGCAAACTGAAGCTTTCTTT. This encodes CASSQMARGQTEAFF.